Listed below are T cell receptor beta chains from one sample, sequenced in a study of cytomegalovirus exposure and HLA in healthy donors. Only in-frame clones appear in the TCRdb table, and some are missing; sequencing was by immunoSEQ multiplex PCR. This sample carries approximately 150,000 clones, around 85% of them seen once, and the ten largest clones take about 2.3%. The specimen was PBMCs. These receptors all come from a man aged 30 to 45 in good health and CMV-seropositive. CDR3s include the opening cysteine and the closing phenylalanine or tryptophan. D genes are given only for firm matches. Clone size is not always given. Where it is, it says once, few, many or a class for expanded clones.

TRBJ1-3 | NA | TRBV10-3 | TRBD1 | CAARQGSGNTIYF | TGTGCCGCACGACAGGGCTCCGGAAACACCATATATTTT
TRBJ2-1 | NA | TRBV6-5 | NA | CASSYGLGDEQFF | TGTGCCAGCAGTTACGGCCTCGGGGATGAGCAGTTCTTC
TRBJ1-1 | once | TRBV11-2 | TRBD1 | CASSLGAGGTTEAFF | TGTGCCAGCAGCTTAGGGGCAGGGGGAACCACTGAAGCTTTCTTT
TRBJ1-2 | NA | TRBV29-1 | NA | CSADRQDSNYGYTF | TGCAGCGCCGACCGTCAGGACAGTAACTATGGCTACACCTTC
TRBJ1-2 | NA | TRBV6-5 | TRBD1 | CASRTGSYGYTF | TGTGCCAGCCGGACAGGGAGCTATGGCTACACCTTC
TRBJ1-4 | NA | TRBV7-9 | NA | CASRRGWDMISGKLFF | TGTGCCAGCAGACGCGGCTGGGACATGATATCGGGAAAACTGTTTTTT
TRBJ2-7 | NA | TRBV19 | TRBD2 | CASSMGLAASTQQYF | TGTGCCAGTAGTATGGGACTAGCGGCTTCTACGCAGCAGTACTTC
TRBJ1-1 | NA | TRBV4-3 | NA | CASSQGLVNRVCTEAFF | TGCGCCAGCAGCCAAGGCCTCGTGAACAGGGTATGCACTGAAGCTTTCTTT
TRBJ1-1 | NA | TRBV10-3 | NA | CAIRQREGTEAFF | TGTGCCATCAGGCAAAGGGAGGGTACTGAAGCTTTCTTT
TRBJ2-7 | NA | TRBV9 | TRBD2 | CASSLGGGSSGEQYF | TGTGCCAGCAGCCTGGGGGGGGGTTCTTCCGGCGAGCAGTACTTC
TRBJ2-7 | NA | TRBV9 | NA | CASSVQGTTGYEQYF | TGTGCCAGCAGCGTACAAGGGACAACCGGGTACGAGCAGTACTTC
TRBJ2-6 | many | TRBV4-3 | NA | CASSQDAVSGANVLTF | TGCGCCAGCAGCCAAGATGCAGTTTCTGGGGCCAACGTCCTGACTTTC
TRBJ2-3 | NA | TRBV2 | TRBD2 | CASLGGAGTDTQYF | TGTGCCAGCCTCGGGGGGGCAGGGACAGATACGCAGTATTTT
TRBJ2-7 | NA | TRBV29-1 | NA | CSVALGVINYEQYF | TGCAGCGTTGCTCTAGGGGTTATTAACTACGAGCAGTACTTC
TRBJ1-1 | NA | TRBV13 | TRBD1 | CASSARSGQSVNTEAFF | TGTGCCAGCAGCGCACGCTCGGGACAGTCTGTCAACACTGAAGCTTTCTTT
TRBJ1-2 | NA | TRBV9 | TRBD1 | CASSAGTGIGYTF | TGTGCCAGCAGCGCCGGGACAGGGATTGGCTACACCTTC
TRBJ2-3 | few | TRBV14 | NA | CASTGGAGDTQYF | TGTGCCAGCACAGGAGGCGCCGGGGATACGCAGTATTTT
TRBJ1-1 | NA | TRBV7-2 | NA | CASSPVTGSYAEAFF | TGTGCCAGCAGCCCGGTGACAGGTTCATACGCTGAAGCTTTCTTT
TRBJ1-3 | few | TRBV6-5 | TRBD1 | CASSWDRGSGNTIYF | TGTGCCAGCAGTTGGGACAGGGGCTCTGGAAACACCATATATTTT
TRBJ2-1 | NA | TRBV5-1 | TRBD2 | CASSLRLAGASYNEQFF | TGCGCCAGCAGCTTAAGACTAGCGGGGGCCTCCTACAATGAGCAGTTCTTC
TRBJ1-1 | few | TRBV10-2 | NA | CASSASRRGGGDTEAFF | TGCGCCAGCAGTGCCTCCCGGCGGGGGGGTGGGGACACTGAAGCTTTCTTT
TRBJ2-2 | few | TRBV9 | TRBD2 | CASSVLAGPHRELFF | TGTGCCAGCAGCGTACTAGCGGGGCCCCACCGGGAGCTGTTTTTT
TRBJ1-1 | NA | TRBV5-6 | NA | CASSSIDRNTEAFF | TGTGCCAGCAGCTCCATTGACAGGAACACTGAAGCTTTCTTT
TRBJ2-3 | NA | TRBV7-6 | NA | CASSLGGQSGDTQYF | TGTGCCAGCAGCTTAGGGGGCCAATCCGGAGATACGCAGTATTTT
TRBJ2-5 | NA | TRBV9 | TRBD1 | CASSVGTGLIETQYF | TGTGCCAGCAGCGTAGGGACAGGGTTAATTGAGACCCAGTACTTC
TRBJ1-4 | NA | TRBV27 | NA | CASSLRGVAEKLFF | TGTGCCAGCAGTTTAAGGGGTGTAGCTGAAAAACTGTTTTTT
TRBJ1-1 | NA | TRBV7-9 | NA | CASSPQVLRTEAFF | TGTGCCAGCAGCCCACAGGTACTGCGCACTGAAGCTTTCTTT
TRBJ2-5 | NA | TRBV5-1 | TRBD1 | CASSGDRAEETQYF | TGCGCCAGCTCGGGGGACAGGGCTGAAGAGACCCAGTACTTC
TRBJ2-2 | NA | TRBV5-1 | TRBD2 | CASSLAPSGGGGELFF | TGCGCCAGCAGCTTGGCTCCTAGCGGGGGCGGCGGGGAGCTGTTTTTT
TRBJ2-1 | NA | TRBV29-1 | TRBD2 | CSARDSGGTSGGYEQFF | TGCAGCGCCCGGGACAGCGGCGGGACTAGCGGGGGGTATGAGCAGTTCTTC
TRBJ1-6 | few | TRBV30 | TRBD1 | CAWSDRGNSPLHF | TGTGCCTGGAGTGACAGGGGGAATTCACCCCTCCACTTT
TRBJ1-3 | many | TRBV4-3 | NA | CASSRITGSGNTIYF | TGCGCCAGCAGCCGGATCACAGGCTCTGGAAACACCATATATTTT
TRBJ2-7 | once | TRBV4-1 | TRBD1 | CASSQGQGVYEQYF | TGCGCCAGCAGCCAAGGACAGGGGGTTTACGAGCAGTACTTC
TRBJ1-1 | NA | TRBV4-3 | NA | CASSQESQNTEAFF | TGCGCCAGCAGCCAAGAATCCCAGAACACTGAAGCTTTCTTT
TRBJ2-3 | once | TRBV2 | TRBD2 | CASSSGTSGGGQYF | TGTGCCAGCAGTTCCGGGACTAGCGGGGGTGGGCAGTATTTT
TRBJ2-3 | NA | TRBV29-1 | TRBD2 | CSVPFRTSGGSTDTQYF | TGCAGCGTGCCCTTCCGGACTAGCGGGGGGAGCACAGATACGCAGTATTTT
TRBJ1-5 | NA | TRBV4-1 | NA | CASSRNLASNQPQHF | TGCGCCAGCAGTAGGAACCTAGCTAGCAATCAGCCCCAGCATTTT
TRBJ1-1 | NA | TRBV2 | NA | CASSDGSYKNTEAFF | TGTGCCAGCAGTGACGGGAGTTACAAGAACACTGAAGCTTTCTTT
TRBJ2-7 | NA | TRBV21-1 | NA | CASSRQGDDEQYF | TGTGCCAGCAGCAGACAGGGAGATGACGAGCAGTACTTC
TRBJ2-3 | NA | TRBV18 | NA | CASSPIAAGDTQYF | TGTGCCAGCTCACCAATAGCAGCTGGGGATACGCAGTATTTT
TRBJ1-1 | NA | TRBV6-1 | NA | CASSQRQNTEAFF | TGTGCCAGCAGTCAACGACAGAACACTGAAGCTTTCTTT
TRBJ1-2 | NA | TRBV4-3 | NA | CASSQDGGTGYTF | TGCGCCAGCAGCCAAGACGGCGGGACTGGCTACACCTTC
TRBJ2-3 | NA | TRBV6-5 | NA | CASRWTRRSTDTQYF | TGTGCCAGCAGGTGGACACGCCGCAGCACAGATACGCAGTATTTT
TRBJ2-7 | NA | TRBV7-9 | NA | CASSLSGVPYEQYF | TGTGCCAGCAGCTTATCAGGGGTCCCCTACGAGCAGTACTTC
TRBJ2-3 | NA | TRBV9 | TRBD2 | CASSLGLAGPTDTQYF | TGTGCCAGCAGCCTAGGGCTAGCGGGGCCCACAGATACGCAGTATTTT
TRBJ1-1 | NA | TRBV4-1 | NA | CASSQAQVSGGSTEAFF | TGCGCCAGCAGCCAAGCCCAAGTATCTGGCGGCTCCACTGAAGCTTTCTTT